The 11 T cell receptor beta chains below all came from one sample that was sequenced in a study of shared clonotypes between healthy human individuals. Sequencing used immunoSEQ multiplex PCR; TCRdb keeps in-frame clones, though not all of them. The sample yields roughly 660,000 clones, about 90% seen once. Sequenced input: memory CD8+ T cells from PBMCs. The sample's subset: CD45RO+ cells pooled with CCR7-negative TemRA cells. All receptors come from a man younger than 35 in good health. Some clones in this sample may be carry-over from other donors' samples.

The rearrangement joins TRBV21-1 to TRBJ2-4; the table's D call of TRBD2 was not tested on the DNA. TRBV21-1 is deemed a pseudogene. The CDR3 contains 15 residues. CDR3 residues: CASSKKRVSKNIQYF. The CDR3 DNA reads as TGTGCCAGCAGCAAAAAGAGGGTAAGCAAAAACATTCAGTACTTC.

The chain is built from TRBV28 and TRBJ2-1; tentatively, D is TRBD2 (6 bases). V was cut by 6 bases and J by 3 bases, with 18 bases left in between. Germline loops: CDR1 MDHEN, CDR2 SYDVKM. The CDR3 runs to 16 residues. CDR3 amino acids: CASSFALAQIYNEQFF. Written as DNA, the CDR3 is TGTGCCAGCAGCTTCGCCCTAGCGCAGATCTACAATGAGCAGTTCTTC. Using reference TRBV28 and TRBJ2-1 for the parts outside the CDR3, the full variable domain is DVKVTQSSRYLVKRTGEKVFLECVQDMDHENMFWYRQDPGLGLRLIYFSYDVKMKEKGDIPEGYSVSREKKERFSLILESASTNQTSMYLCASSFALAQIYNEQFFGPGTRLTVL.

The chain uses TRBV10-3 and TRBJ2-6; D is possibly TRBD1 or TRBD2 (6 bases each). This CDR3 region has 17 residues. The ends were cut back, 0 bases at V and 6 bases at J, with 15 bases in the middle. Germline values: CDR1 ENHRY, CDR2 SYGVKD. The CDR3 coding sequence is TGTGCCATCAGTGAGTCCTTCGGGGGCAGCTCGGCCAACGTCCTGACTTTC. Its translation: CAISESFGGSSANVLTF.

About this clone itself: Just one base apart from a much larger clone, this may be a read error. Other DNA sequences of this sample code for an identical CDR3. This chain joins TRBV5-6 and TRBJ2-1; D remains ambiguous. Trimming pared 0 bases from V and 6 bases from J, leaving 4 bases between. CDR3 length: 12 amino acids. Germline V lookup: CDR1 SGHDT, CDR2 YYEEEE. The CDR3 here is CASSLGLNEQFF. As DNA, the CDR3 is TGTGCCAGCAGCTTGGGGCTCAATGAGCAGTTCTTC.

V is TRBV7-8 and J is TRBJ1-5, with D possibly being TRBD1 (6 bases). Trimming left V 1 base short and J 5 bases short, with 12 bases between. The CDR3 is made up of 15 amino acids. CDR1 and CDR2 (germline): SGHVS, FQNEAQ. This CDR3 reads CASSLVAPGDQPQHF. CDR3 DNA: TGTGCCAGCAGCTTAGTCGCGCCAGGGGATCAGCCCCAGCATTTT.

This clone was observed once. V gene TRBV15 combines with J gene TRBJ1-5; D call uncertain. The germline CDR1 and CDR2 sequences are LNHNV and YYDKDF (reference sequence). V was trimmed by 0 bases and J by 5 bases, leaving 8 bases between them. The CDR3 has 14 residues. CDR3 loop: CATSRDIGDQPQHF. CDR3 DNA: TGTGCCACCAGCAGAGATATTGGGGATCAGCCCCAGCATTTT.

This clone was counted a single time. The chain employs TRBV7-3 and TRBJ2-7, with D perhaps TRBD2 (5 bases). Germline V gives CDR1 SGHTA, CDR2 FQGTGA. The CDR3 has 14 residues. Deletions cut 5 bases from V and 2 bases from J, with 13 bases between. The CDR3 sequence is CASSRVRDPYEQYF. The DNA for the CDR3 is TGTGCCAGCAGCCGGGTGAGGGATCCCTACGAGCAGTACTTC.

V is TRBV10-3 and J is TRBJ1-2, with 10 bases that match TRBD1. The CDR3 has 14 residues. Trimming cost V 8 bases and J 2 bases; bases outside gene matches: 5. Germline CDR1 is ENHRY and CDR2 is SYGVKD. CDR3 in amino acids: CAILSGQGNYGYTF. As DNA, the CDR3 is TGTGCCATCCTGTCGGGACAGGGGAACTATGGCTACACCTTC.

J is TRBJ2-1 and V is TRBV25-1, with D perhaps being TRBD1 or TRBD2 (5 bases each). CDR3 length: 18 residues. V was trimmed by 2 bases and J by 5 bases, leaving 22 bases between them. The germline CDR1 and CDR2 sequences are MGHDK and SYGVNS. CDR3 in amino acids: CASSEGVGSGPGDNEQFF. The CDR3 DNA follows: TGTGCCAGCAGTGAAGGGGTCGGGTCGGGACCTGGCGACAATGAGCAGTTCTTC.

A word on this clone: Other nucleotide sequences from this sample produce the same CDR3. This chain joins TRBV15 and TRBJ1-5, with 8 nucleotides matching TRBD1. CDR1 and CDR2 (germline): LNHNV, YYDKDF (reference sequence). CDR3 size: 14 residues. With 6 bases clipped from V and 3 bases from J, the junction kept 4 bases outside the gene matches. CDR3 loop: CATRGQGNNQPQHF. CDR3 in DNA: TGTGCCACCAGAGGACAGGGAAACAATCAGCCCCAGCATTTT. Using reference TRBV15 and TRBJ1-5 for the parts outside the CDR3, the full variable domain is DAMVIQNPRYQVTQFGKPVTLSCSQTLNHNVMYWYQQKSSQAPKLLFHYYDKDFNNEADTPDNFQSRRPNTSFCFLDIRSPGLGDTAMYLCATRGQGNNQPQHFGDGTRLSIL.

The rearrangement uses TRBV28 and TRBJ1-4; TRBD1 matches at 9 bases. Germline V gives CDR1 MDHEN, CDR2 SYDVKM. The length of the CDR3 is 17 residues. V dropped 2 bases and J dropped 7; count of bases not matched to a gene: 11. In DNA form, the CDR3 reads TGTGCCAGCAGTTTAAGGGGACAGGGCAACCTTCGTGAAAAACTGTTTTTT. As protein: CASSLRGQGNLREKLFF.